The 2 T cell receptor beta chains presented below share a single source sample, sequenced in a study of blood T cells in healthy people across ages. A second PCR of about 7 to 12 cycles used a sample-barcoded 5' primer and a J-beta primer mix. TCRdb re-derived calls from the 5' RACE reads in MiXCR, one entry per CDR3 protein. The data show 800,000 to 1,000,000 distinct CDR3 sequences, with approximately 49% seen just once and roughly 13% held by the top ten. Source material: blood. The receptors originated from a man aged 30 to 45 in good health.

Many counts were recorded for this clonotype. A read error may produce the germline difference seen at one junction end. The V and J genes are TRBV28 and TRBJ2-7, with unresolved D. CDR3 length: 13 residues. Germline V CDR1 and CDR2: MDHEN, SYDVKM. The CDR3 DNA sequence: TGCGCCAGCAGCTCCACGAGCTCCTACGAGCAGTACTTC. This sequence encodes CASSSTSSYEQYF. The full variable domain, in which reference TRBV28 and TRBJ2-7 provide the parts outside the CDR3, is DVKVTQSSRYLVKRTGEKVFLECVQDMDHENMFWYRQDPGLGLRLIYFSYDVKMKEKGDIPEGYSVSREKKERFSLILESASTNQTSMYLCASSSTSSYEQYFGPGTRLTVT.

V is TRBV30 and J is TRBJ1-1; D may be TRBD1 (6 bases). V was cut by 0 bases and J by 5 bases, with 13 bases left in between. This CDR3 has 14 amino acids. Germline CDR1 is GTSNPN and CDR2 is SVGIG (reference sequence). Written as DNA, the CDR3 is TGTGCCTGGAGTGTGAGGGGGAAGTGGACTGAAGCTTTCTTT. Protein product: CAWSVRGKWTEAFF.